This TCR beta chain was identified during a study of blood T cell repertoires in COVID-19. V was shortened by 0 bases and J by 14 bases, with 13 bases between the two germline ends. Germline CDR1 and CDR2: MNHNS and SASEGT. The CDR3 runs to 12 residues. The data were produced by immunoSEQ multiplex PCR, yet TCRdb's version contains in-frame clones alone and is incomplete. The table includes hundreds of thousands of clones, approximately 90% detected once. Material: peripheral blood. The chain is built from TRBV6-1 and TRBJ1-2; no reliable D call. The sequence was obtained from a woman in her twenties or thirties with COVID-19, enrolled during active disease. The CDR3 DNA follows: TGTGCCAGCAGTGAAGCCAGAGGACTTGAGACCTTC. Encoded protein: CASSEARGLETF.